This T cell receptor beta chain came from a study of blood T cell repertoires in COVID-19. At the level of the study: Material from acute and convalescent COVID-19 was sourced from the United States, Italy and Spain.

Authors' processing steps: The assay estimated nucleated cells by amplifying reference gene primers. Repertoires were generated with immunoSEQ multiplex PCR, while TCRdb's copy carries only in-frame clones and drops some. V and J calls and clone size are copied from that table; D and trimming were computed from the DNA. The sample has over 200,000 clones; about 86% are singletons. V was pared by 1 base and J by 8 bases, with 9 bases between. Germline-derived CDR1 and CDR2 are SGHTA and FQGNSA. This CDR3 spans 12 amino acids. The sequencing sample was made of peripheral blood. The chain carries TRBV7-2 and TRBJ2-7; D remains unclear. This TCR derives from an elderly man with acute or convalescent COVID-19. The CDR3 region has the DNA TGTGCCAGCAGCTTAGTCCAGGCCAAGCAGTACTTC. Protein: CASSLVQAKQYF.